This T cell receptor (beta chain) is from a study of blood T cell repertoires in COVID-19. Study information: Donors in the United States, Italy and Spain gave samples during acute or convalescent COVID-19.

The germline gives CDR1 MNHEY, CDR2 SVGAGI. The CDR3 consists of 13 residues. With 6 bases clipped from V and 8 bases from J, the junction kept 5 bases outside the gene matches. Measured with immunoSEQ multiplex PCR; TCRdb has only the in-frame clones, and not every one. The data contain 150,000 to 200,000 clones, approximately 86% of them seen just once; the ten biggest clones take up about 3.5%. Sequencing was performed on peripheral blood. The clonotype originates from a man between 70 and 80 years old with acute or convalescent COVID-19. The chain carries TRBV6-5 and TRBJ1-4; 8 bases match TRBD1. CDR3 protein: CASSDRGMEKLFF. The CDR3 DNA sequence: TGTGCCAGCAGCGACAGGGGTATGGAAAAACTGTTTTTT.